This T cell receptor beta chain was documented in a study of T cell repertoires in cytomegalovirus infection. Only a few counts were recorded for this clonotype. The antigen is not known. In TCRdb, the reads were re-called with MiXCR into one record per CDR3 protein. Of hundreds of thousands of distinct CDR3 sequences listed, 33% are singletons. The starting material was cultured PBMCs, obtained from culture after CMV antigen stimulation. This clonotype was sampled from a human donor in good health (CMV status not recorded). Some clones in this sample may be carry-over from other donors' samples.

This chain's CDR3 is CASSQEGTETQYF. The CDR3 coding sequence is TGCGCCAGCAGCCAAGAGGGTACAGAGACCCAGTACTTC. V gene TRBV4-1 combines with J gene TRBJ2-5; D is uncertain. The CDR3 totals 13 residues. V dropped 0 bases and J dropped 4 bases, with 6 bases sitting between them. CDR1 and CDR2 from the germline V gene are MGHRA and YSYEKL.